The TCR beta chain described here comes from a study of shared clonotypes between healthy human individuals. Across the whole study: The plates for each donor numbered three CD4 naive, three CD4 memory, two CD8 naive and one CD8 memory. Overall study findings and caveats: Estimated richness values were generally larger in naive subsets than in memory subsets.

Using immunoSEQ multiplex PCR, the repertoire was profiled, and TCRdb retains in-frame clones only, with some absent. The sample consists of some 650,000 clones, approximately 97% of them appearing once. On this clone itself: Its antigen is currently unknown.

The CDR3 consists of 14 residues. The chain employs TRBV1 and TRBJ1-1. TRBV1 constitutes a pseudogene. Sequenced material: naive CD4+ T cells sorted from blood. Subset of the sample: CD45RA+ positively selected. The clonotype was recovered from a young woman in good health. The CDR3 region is CTSSRGPRNTEAFF. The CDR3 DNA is TGCACCAGCAGCCGTGGACCGAGGAACACTGAAGCTTTCTTT.